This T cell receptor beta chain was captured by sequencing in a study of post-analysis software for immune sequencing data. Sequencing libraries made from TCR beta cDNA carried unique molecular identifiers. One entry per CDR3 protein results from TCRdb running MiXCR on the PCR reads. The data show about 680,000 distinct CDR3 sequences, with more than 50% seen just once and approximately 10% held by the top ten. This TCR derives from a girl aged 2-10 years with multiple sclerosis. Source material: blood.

The CDR3 DNA follows: TGCAGCGCGACCGCGGGGGGCGATGAGCAGTTCTTC. Translation gives CSATAGGDEQFF. The V gene is TRBV29-1, the J gene TRBJ2-1; 8 bases map to TRBD2. The CDR3 consists of 12 residues. Germline V lookup: CDR1 SQVTM, CDR2 ANQGSEA. Trimming removed 7 bases from V and 8 bases from J; junction bases left unmatched: 7.